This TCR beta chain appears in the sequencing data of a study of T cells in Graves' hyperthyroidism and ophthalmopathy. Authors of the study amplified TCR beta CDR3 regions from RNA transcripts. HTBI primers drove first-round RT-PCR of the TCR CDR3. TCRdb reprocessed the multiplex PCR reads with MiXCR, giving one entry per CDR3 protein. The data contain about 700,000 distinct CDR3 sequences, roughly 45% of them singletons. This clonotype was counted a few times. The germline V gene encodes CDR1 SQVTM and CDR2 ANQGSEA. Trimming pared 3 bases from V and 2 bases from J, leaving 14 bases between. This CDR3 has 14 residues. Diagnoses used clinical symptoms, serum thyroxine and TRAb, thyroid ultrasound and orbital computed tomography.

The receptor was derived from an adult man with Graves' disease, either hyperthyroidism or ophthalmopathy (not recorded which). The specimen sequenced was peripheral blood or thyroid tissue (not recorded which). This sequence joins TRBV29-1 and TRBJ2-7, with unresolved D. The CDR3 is CSVDHSTNPYEQYF. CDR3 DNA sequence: TGCAGCGTTGACCACTCGACAAATCCCTACGAGCAGTACTTC.